This T cell receptor (beta chain) came from a study of blood T cell repertoires in COVID-19. Overall study: Acute-phase and convalescent COVID-19 samples originated in the United States, Italy and Spain. T cells, B-cell-depleted T cells, or PBMCs provided the cDNA or gDNA that served as material.

TCRdb's table, derived via immunoSEQ multiplex PCR, lists solely in-frame clones and lacks some. The data hold roughly 53,000 clones, with around 89% observed a single time. Germline V gene lookup returns CDR1 SGHAT and CDR2 FQNNGV. Trimming at V came to 3 bases and at J to 1 base, leaving 5 bases not matched to a gene. The CDR3 loop spans 17 amino acids. Sequences were obtained from peripheral blood. This receptor was identified in a man in his 60s with acute or convalescent COVID-19. V and J are TRBV11-2 and TRBJ1-6, with TRBD1 matching 8 bases. This CDR3 reads CASSLDRAYSYNSPLHF. The CDR3 region has the DNA TGTGCCAGCAGCTTGGACAGGGCGTATTCCTATAATTCACCCCTCCACTTT.